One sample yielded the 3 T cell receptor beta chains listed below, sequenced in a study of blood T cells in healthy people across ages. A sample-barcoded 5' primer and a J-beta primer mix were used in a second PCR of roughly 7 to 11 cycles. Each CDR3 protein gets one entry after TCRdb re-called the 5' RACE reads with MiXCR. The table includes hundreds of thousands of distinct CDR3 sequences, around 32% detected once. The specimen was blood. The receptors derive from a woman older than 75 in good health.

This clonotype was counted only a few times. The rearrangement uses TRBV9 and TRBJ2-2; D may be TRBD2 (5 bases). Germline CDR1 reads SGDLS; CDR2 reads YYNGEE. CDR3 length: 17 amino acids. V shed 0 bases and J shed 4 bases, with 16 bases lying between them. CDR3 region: CASSVGVEARGTGELFF. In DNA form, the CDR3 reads TGTGCCAGCAGCGTAGGGGTAGAGGCTCGGGGCACCGGGGAGCTGTTTTTT.

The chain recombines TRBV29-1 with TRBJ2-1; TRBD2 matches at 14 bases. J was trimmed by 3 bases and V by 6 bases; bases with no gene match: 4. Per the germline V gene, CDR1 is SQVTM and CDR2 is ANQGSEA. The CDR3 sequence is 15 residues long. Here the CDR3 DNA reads TGCAGCGTACGACTAGCGGGAGGGAACTACAATGAGCAGTTCTTC. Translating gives CSVRLAGGNYNEQFF.

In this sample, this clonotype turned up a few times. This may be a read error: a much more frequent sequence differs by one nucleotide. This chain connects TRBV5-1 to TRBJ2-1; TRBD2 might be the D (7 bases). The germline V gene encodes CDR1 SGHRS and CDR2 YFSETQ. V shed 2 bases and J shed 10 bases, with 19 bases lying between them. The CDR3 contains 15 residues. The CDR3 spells CASSFVGGRLAEQFF. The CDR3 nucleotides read TGCGCCAGCAGCTTTGTGGGGGGGCGGCTAGCGGAGCAGTTCTTC.